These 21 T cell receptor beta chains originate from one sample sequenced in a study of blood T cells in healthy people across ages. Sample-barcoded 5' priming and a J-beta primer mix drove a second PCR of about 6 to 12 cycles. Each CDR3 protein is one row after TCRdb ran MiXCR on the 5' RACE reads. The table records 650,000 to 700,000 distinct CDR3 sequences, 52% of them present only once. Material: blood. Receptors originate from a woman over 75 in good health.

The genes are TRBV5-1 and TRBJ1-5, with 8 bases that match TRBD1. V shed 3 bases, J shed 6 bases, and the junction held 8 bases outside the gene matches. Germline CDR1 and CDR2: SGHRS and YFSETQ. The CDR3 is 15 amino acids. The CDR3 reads CASSSSGGAGQPQHF. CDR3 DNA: TGCGCCAGCAGCTCCTCAGGGGGCGCGGGTCAGCCCCAGCATTTT.

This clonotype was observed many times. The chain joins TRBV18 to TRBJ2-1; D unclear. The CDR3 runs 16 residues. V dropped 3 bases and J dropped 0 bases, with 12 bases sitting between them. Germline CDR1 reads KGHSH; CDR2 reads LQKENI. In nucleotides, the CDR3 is TGTGCCAGCTCACCTCCAGGCCTACCCTCCTACAATGAGCAGTTCTTC. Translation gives CASSPPGLPSYNEQFF.

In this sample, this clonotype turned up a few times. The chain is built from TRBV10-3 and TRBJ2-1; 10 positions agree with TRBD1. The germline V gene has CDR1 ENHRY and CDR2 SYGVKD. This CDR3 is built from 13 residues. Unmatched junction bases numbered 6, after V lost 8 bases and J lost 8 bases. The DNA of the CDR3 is TGTGCCATCGTCCGGGACAGGGGCGATGAGCAGTTCTTC. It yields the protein CAIVRDRGDEQFF.

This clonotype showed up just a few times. The CDR3 region has the DNA TGTGCCAGCAGCGTAGGGACTGGACTAGCGCGTACCGGGGAGCTGTTTTTT. Translation: CASSVGTGLARTGELFF. J is TRBJ2-2 and V is TRBV9; 9 bases align to TRBD2. Looked up from germline, CDR1 is SGDLS and CDR2 is YYNGEE. The CDR3 contains 17 residues. V shed 0 bases and J 5 bases; nucleotides not matched to a gene: 8.

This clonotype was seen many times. CDR3 sequence reads: CASFPGGTYNEQFF. DNA for the CDR3: TGTGCCAGCTTCCCGGGGGGGACGTACAATGAGCAGTTCTTC. This chain joins TRBV6-6 and TRBJ2-1; the match to TRBD2 covers 8 bases. The V gene end was trimmed by 8 bases and the J gene end by 4 bases; junction bases not matched to a gene: 7. This CDR3 contains 14 residues. CDR1 is MNHNY and CDR2 is SVGAGI in the germline V gene (reference sequence).

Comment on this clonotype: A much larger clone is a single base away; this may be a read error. The CDR3 loop is CATSRDLWGASYNEQYF. For the CDR3, the DNA is TGTGCCACCAGCAGAGATCTGTGGGGGGCCTCCTACAATGAGCAGTACTTC. The chain carries TRBV15 and TRBJ2-1; the D call may be TRBD1 or TRBD2 (6 bases each). The end of the DNA aligns better with TRBJ2-7, so the J call may be wrong. The CDR3 extends over 17 amino acids. CDR1 and CDR2 from the germline V gene are LNHNV and YYDKDF (reference sequence).

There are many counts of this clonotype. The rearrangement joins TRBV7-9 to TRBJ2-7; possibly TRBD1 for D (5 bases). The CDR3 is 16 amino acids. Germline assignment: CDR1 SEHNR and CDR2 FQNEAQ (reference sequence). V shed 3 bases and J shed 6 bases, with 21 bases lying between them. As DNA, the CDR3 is TGTGCCAGCAGCTTTAAGCCGACAGTATCATGGGCCGAGCAGTACTTC. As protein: CASSFKPTVSWAEQYF. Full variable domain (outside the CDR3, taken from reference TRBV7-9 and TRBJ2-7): DTGVSQNPRHKITKRGQNVTFRCDPISEHNRLYWYRQTLGQGPEFLTYFQNEAQLEKSRLLSDRFSAERPKGSFSTLEIQRTEQGDSAMYLCASSFKPTVSWAEQYFGPGTRLTVT.

CDR3 sequence: CASSLVTSGAYEQYF. CDR3 DNA: TGTGCCAGCAGCTTAGTAACTAGCGGAGCCTACGAGCAGTACTTC. The rearrangement links TRBV11-2 to TRBJ2-7; TRBD2 matches at 8 bases. The CDR3 sequence is 15 residues long. CDR1 is SGHAT and CDR2 is FQNNGV in the germline V gene. Trimming at V came to 1 base and at J to 2 bases, leaving 4 bases not matched to a gene.

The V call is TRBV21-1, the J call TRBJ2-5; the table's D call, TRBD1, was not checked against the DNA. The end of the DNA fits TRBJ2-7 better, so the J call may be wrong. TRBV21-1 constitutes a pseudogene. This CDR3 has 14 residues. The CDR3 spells CASSKPGQGSEQYF. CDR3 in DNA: TGTGCCAGCAGCAAACCGGGACAGGGGAGCGAGCAGTACTTC.

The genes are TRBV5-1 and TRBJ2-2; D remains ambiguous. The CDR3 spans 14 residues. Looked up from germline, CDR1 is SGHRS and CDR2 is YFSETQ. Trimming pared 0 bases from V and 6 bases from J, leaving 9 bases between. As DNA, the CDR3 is TGCGCCAGCAGCTTGGGGGCGTTTGCCGGGGAGCTGTTTTTT. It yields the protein CASSLGAFAGELFF.

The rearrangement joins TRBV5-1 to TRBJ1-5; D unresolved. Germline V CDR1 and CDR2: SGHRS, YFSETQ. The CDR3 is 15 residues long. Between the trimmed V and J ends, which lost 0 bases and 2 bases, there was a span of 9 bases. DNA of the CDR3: TGCGCCAGCAGCTTGGGCCCCGGCGGCAATCAGCCCCAGCATTTT. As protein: CASSLGPGGNQPQHF.

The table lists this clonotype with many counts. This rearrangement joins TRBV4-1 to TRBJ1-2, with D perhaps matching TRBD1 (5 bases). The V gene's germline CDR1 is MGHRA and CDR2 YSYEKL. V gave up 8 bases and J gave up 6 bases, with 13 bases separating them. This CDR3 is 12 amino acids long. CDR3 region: CASFGREDGYTF. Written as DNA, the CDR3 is TGCGCCAGCTTTGGCAGGGAGGATGGCTACACCTTC.

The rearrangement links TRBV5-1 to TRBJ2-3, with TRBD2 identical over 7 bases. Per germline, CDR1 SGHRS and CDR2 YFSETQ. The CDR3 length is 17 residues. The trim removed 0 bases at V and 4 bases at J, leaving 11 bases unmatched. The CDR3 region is CASSLAPTSVNSDTQYF. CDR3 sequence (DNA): TGCGCCAGCAGCTTGGCCCCCACTAGCGTAAACTCAGATACGCAGTATTTT.

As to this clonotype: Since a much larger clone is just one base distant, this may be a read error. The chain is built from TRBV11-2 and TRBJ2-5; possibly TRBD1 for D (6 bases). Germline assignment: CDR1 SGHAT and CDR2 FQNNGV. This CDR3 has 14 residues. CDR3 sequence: CANSSENRVETQYF. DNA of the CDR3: TGTGCCAACAGCTCCGAGAACAGGGTGGAGACCCAGTACTTC.

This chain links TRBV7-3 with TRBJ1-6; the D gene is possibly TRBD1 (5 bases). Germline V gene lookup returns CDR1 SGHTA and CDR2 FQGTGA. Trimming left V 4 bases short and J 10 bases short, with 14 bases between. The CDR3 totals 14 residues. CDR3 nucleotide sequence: TGTGCCAGCAGCTCGCAGGGTTTGGACTCACCCCTCCACTTT. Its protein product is CASSSQGLDSPLHF.

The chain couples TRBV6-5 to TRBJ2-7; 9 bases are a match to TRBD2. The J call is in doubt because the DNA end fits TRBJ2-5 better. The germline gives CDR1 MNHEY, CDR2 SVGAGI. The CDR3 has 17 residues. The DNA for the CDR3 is TGTGCCAGCAGTTACTCCCGCGGGGGGGCTAGACGAGAGACCCAGTACTTC. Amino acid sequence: CASSYSRGGARRETQYF.

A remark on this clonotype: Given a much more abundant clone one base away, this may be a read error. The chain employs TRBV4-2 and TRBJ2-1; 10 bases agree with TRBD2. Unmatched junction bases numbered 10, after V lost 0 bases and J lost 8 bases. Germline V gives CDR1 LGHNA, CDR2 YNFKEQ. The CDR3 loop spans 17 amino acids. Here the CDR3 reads CASSQEQRGGRYDEQFF. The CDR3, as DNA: TGTGCCAGCAGCCAAGAACAGCGGGGGGGCCGGTACGATGAGCAGTTCTTC.

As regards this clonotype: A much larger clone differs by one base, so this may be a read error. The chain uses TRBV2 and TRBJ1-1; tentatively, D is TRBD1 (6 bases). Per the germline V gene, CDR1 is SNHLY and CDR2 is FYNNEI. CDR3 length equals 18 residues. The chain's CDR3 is CASSEKGVLVAANTDAFF. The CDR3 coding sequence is TGTGCCAGCAGTGAAAAGGGGGTTCTTGTCGCTGCGAACACTGACGCTTTCTTT.

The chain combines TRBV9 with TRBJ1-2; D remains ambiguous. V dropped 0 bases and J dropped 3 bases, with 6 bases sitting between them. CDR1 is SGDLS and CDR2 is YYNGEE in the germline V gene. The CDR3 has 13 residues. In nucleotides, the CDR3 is TGTGCCAGCAGCGTAGCGGGTTACTATGGCTACACCTTC. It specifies CASSVAGYYGYTF.

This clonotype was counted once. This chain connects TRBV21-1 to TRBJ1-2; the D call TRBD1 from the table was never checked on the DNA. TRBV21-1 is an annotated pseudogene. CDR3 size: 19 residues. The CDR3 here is CASSKRTDRGRDPNYGYTF. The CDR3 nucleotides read TGTGCCAGCAGCAAAAGGACGGACAGGGGAAGAGACCCTAACTATGGCTACACCTTC.

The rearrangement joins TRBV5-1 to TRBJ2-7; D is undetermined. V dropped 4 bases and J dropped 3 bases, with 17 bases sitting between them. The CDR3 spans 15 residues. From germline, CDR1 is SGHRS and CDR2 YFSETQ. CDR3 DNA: TGCGCCAGCAGCCCCTGGGATTCGGTTCTCTACGAGCAGTACTTC. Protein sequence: CASSPWDSVLYEQYF.